This TCR beta chain comes out of a study of shared clonotypes between healthy human individuals. Findings and limits, study-wide: Generation probability values for non-shared clonotypes were lower than those for clonotypes shared by all four donors. The genetic and exposure-history diversity represented was limited by few donors. It was anticipated that sequencing depth would influence how many clonotypes donors shared.

This CDR3 comprises 14 residues. Produced via immunoSEQ multiplex PCR; TCRdb's table is partial and in-frame only. Among about 2 million clones listed, about 95% were seen once. Naive CD8 cells were CD45RO-negative, positively selected for CCR7, excluding terminally differentiated effector memory CD45RA+ cells. This clone showed up just a few times. Its antigen remains unknown. The germline gene is not matched at one end of the junction; a read error may be the cause. This clonotype was obtained from a man between 18 and 29 years old in good health. Specimen: naive CD8+ T cells sorted from blood. J is TRBJ2-2 and V is TRBV5-3; weak D call: TRBD1 (5 bases). TRBV5-3 is reported as an ORF; its role is uncertain. CDR3 bases: TGTGCCAGCAGCTTGCAGGGGAACACCGGGGAGCTGTTTTTT. Translating it yields CASSLQGNTGELFF.